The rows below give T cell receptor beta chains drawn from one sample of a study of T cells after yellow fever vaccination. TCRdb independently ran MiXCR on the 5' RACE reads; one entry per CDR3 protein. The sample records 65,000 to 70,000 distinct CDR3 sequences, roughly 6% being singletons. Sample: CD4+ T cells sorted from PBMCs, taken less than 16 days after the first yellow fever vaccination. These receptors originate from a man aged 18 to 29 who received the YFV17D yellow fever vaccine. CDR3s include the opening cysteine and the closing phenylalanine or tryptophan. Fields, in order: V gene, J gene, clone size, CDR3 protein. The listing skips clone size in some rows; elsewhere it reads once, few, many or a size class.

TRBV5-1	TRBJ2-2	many	CATRTGPENTGELFF
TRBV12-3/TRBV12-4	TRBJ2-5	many	CASTPHGSGGVRETQYF
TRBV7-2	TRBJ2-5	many	CASSKPTSGETRSYF
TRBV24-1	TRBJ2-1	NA	CATSGYGNEQFF
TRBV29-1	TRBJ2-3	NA	CSVEPPGSDTHYF
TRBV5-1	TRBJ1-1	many	CASSSGTLNTEAFF
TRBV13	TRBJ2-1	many	CASSLEGQAEQFF
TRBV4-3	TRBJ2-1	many	CASSQDPSGGAVHEQFF
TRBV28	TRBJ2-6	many	CASSLRTGVPGANVLTF
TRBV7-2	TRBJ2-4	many	CASSFSLIVPINIQYF
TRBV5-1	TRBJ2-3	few	CASSLRGGADTQYF
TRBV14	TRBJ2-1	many	CASSQPSGGRYNEQFF
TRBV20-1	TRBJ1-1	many	CSARDPGTGNTEAFF
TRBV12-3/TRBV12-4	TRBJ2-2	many	CASSLTRSTGELFF
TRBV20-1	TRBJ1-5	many	CSAGVAGIGNQPQHF
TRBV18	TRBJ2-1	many	CASSVDTGGNEQFF
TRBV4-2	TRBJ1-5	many	CASSPGTGVRQPQHF
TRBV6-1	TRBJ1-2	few	CASSHGQVGYTF
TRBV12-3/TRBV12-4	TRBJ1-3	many	CASSSGDRSGNTIYF
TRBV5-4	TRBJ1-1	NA	CASGERSYTNTEAFF
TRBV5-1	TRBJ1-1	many	CASSSTGLDTEAFF
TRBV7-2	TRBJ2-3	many	CASSPGLALDTQYF
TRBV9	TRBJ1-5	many	CASTEVYLGGALNQPQHF
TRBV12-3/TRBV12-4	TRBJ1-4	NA	CASSFIGQPGKLFF
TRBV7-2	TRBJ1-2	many	CASSPTGENLRGYTF
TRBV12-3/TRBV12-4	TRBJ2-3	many	CASSSQQTDTQYF
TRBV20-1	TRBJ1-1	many	CSARVQGLWAFF
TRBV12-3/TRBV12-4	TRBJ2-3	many	CASSTGGTTQYF
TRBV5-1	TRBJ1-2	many	CASSLFLNTGYTF
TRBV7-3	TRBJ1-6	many	CASSLNWLSPLHF
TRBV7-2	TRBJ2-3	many	CASSATSGGGPMRQYF
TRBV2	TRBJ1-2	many	CASSAQGAVYGYTF
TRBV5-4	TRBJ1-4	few	CASSRDSPITEKLFF
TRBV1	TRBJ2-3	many	CTSSHEEGPTDTQYF
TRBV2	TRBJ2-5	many	CASSEWETQYF
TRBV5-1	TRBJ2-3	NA	CASSFERGTDTQYF
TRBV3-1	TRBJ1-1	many	CASSQPGQGSLGAFF
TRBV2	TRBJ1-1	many	CASRGDNTEAFF
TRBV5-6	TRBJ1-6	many	CASLGGREGSPLHF
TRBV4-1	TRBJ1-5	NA	CASSHPGTRYQPQHF